This T cell receptor (beta chain) was sequenced during a study of T cells in Graves' hyperthyroidism and ophthalmopathy. TCR beta CDR3 regions were amplified from RNA. Initially, a first-round RT-PCR of the TCR CDR3 employed the HTBI primer set. Via MiXCR, TCRdb re-called the multiplex PCR reads, giving one row per CDR3 protein. This sample has about 530,000 distinct CDR3 sequences; roughly a sixth occur once, and the top ten carry roughly 15%. Thyroid ultrasound, orbital computed tomography, clinical symptoms, and serum thyroxine and TRAb underpinned diagnoses. Germline V gene data show CDR1 as SGHAT and CDR2 as FQNNGV. Losses at the gene ends were 1 base for V and 11 bases for J; bases not matched to a gene: 7. This CDR3 contains 13 residues. This clonotype was observed at least ten times.

The clonotype originates from a woman aged 18-29 years with Graves' ophthalmopathy. This chain connects TRBV11-2 to TRBJ1-1; 7 positions match TRBD1. The specimen was blood. CDR3 residues: CASSLGQGPTAFF. Here the CDR3 DNA reads TGTGCCAGCAGCTTAGGACAGGGACCAACGGCTTTCTTT. Full variable domain (remainder filled in from reference TRBV11-2 and TRBJ1-1): EAGVAQSPRYKIIEKRQSVAFWCNPISGHATLYWYQQILGQGPKLLIQFQNNGVVDDSQLPKDRFSAERLKGVDSTLKIQPAKLEDSAVYLCASSLGQGPTAFFGQGTRLTVV.